The rows below give T cell receptor beta chains drawn from one sample of a study of blood T cell repertoires in COVID-19. Only in-frame clones appear in the TCRdb table, and some are missing; sequencing was by immunoSEQ multiplex PCR. Of 90,000 to 150,000 clones listed, around 91% are singletons. The sequencing input was peripheral blood. Receptor source: a man between 70 and 80 years old with active or convalescent COVID-19. Both conserved end residues are part of each CDR3. A D gene is named only where the DNA matches it firmly. The size of a clone is reported for some rows only, either as once, few or many, or as a class for expanded clones.

cdr3_nt cdr3_aa clone_size j_call d_call v_call
TGTGCCAGCAGTTTGGGACTAGCGGGTAATACGCAGTATTTT CASSLGLAGNTQYF . TRBJ2-3 TRBD2 TRBV28
TGTGCCAGCAGTTTAGGACAGGGGGGATTGGTTGGCTACACCTTC CASSLGQGGLVGYTF . TRBJ1-2 TRBD1 TRBV28
TGTGCCAGCACAAGCTGGACTGGATACGAGCAGTACTTC CASTSWTGYEQYF . TRBJ2-7 . TRBV6-5
TGTGCCAGCTCACCACTATTGGGGGCCAACAATGAAAAACTGTTTTTT CASSPLLGANNEKLFF . TRBJ1-4 . TRBV18
TGTGCCAGCGGGAGGGGACAGGGCCCCACCGGGGAGCTGTTTTTT CASGRGQGPTGELFF . TRBJ2-2 TRBD1 TRBV9
TGTGCCAGCAATCCACAGGGGTCGGACACTGAAGCTTTCTTT CASNPQGSDTEAFF . TRBJ1-1 TRBD1 TRBV6-5
TGTGCCAGCAGCTTAGGCCGGGGCAGGGCATCTCCCGGGGGGCAGTTCTTC CASSLGRGRASPGGQFF . TRBJ2-1 . TRBV7-8
TGCGCCAGCAGTGGACAGGGTTTATACAATGAGCAGTTCTTC CASSGQGLYNEQFF . TRBJ2-1 TRBD1 TRBV10-2
TGTGCCAGTAGTATAGCCCCGCCGGGACTAGCGTATCAAGAGACCCAGTACTTC CASSIAPPGLAYQETQYF . TRBJ2-5 TRBD2 TRBV19
TGTGCCAGCTCACCTCTGGACAGCACTAATGAAAAACTGTTTTTT CASSPLDSTNEKLFF . TRBJ1-4 . TRBV18
TGTGCCAGCAGTTTAAGGGGCCGGTCAGGGCCCCAGCATTTT CASSLRGRSGPQHF once TRBJ1-5 . TRBV28